There are a few counts of the clone carrying this T cell receptor beta chain. Its antigen remains unidentified. Researchers isolated CD4+ T cells once roughly ten days of culture had elapsed. PCR-confirmed SARS-CoV-2 infection occurred in the person between March and December 2020. Everyone in the study got two shots of either the BNT162b2 or mRNA-1273 vaccine. The data are from a study of vaccination effects on CD4 cells after COVID-19. Study at large: Convalescent patients (three in total) were sampled early and late after vaccination. Post-vaccine sampling took place a median of 72 days after the second dose.

Sequenced by immunoSEQ multiplex PCR; TCRdb stores in-frame clones only, minus some. The sample consists of roughly 46,000 clones, over 60% of them appearing once. Study-level points and caveats: Newly vaccine-induced clones made up most of the convalescents' post-vaccine spike-reactive clones.

Sequenced here: CD4+ T cells from PBMCs cultured without peptide, sampled after COVID-19 vaccination. The TCR was taken from a human donor who had a prior SARS-CoV-2 infection.

The CDR3 region is CASSPNEGKGTGELFF. The DNA of the CDR3 is TGTGCCAGCAGTCCCAACGAGGGGAAGGGCACCGGGGAGCTGTTTTTT. The chain carries TRBV6-2 or TRBV6-3 and TRBJ2-2, with D perhaps matching TRBD1 or TRBD2 (5 bases each). The CDR3 has 16 amino acids. Germline CDR1 and CDR2: MNHEY and SVGEGT. V dropped 5 bases and J dropped 4 bases, with 17 bases sitting between them.